This T cell receptor beta chain was captured by sequencing in a study of human T cells and chemical hapten exposure. The study's findings and limits: Significantly more large CDR3 similarity clusters were formed by expanded TCRs than by controls.

Time point here: patch test 1, 2 weeks after DPC sensitization. The treatment denotes: therapeutic diphenylcyclopropenone sensitization with weekly scalp DPC. Blood was collected ahead of every patch test applied. People who gave samples had alopecia, were 18 to 70 years old, and were suitable for DPC. In regard to this clonotype: The antigen is unknown.

CDR1 is DFQATT, CDR2 SNEGSKA, per germline (reference sequence). V trimming: 5 bases; J trimming: 4 bases; junction bases outside the gene matches: 7. The CDR3 is 13 amino acids. During construction of the library, unique molecular identifiers were attached to individual cDNA molecules for quantitative, reproducible TCR counting. Using its own MiXCR run on the RACE reads, TCRdb lists one record per CDR3 protein. The table shows 65,000 to 95,000 distinct CDR3 sequences, with 12% occurring only once. Specimen: whole blood, collected in connection with sensitization to the hapten diphenylcyclopropenone (DPC). The rearrangement uses TRBV20-1 and TRBJ1-2, with 7 bases that match TRBD1. The sequence came from a woman aged 60-70 years with alopecia areata. Some clones in this sample may be carry-over from other donors' samples. As DNA, the CDR3 is TGCAGTGCTTCTCCGGGACAGATCTATGGCTACACCTTC. This codes for CSASPGQIYGYTF.